One TCR beta chain is described in this entry. An end of the junction does not agree with germline; a read error may underlie this. This specimen comes from a study of blood T cell repertoires in COVID-19. Study background: Samples of COVID-19 (acute and convalescent) were obtained from the United States, Italy and Spain. The analysed material was cDNA or gDNA that came from T cells, B-cell-depleted T cells, or PBMCs.

From germline, CDR1 is MGHRA and CDR2 YSYEKL. The CDR3 runs 15 residues. In the original workflow: The authors estimated nucleated cell counts from reference gene primer amplification. TCRdb keeps only in-frame clones here, not all; method: immunoSEQ multiplex PCR. V and J calls and clone size are copied from that table; D and trimming were computed from the DNA. The data contain 200,000 to 250,000 clones, nearly 90% of them singletons. The sample was peripheral blood. The TCR was taken from a woman aged 18-29 years who had recovered from COVID-19. The rearrangement joins TRBV4-1 to TRBJ2-7; the match to TRBD2 covers 7 bases. CDR3 nucleotides: TGCGCCAGCAGTCAAGCCCCCTTGATAGCGGGCGAGCAGTACTTC. It encodes CASSQAPLIAGEQYF.